The clone carrying this T cell receptor (beta chain) was detected a few times. Time point reported: longitudinal time-point 1 (baseline). Trimming cost V 4 bases and J 5 bases; bases outside gene matches: 7. There are 15 residues in the CDR3. The germline CDR1 and CDR2 sequences are ENHRY and SYGVKD. TCRdb re-analysed the 5' RACE reads in MiXCR, keeping a single row per CDR3 protein. The sample holds some 49,000 distinct CDR3 sequences, 10% seen once. The data are from a study of neurological immune-mediated disorders. The sample comprised PBMCs. The receptor was isolated from a woman in her thirties or forties in good health. J is TRBJ1-2 and V is TRBV10-3; TRBD1 agrees at 10 bases. The CDR3 DNA is TGTGCCATCAGTGGGGAAAGACAGGGGGCTTATGGCTACACCTTC. Its translation is CAISGERQGAYGYTF.